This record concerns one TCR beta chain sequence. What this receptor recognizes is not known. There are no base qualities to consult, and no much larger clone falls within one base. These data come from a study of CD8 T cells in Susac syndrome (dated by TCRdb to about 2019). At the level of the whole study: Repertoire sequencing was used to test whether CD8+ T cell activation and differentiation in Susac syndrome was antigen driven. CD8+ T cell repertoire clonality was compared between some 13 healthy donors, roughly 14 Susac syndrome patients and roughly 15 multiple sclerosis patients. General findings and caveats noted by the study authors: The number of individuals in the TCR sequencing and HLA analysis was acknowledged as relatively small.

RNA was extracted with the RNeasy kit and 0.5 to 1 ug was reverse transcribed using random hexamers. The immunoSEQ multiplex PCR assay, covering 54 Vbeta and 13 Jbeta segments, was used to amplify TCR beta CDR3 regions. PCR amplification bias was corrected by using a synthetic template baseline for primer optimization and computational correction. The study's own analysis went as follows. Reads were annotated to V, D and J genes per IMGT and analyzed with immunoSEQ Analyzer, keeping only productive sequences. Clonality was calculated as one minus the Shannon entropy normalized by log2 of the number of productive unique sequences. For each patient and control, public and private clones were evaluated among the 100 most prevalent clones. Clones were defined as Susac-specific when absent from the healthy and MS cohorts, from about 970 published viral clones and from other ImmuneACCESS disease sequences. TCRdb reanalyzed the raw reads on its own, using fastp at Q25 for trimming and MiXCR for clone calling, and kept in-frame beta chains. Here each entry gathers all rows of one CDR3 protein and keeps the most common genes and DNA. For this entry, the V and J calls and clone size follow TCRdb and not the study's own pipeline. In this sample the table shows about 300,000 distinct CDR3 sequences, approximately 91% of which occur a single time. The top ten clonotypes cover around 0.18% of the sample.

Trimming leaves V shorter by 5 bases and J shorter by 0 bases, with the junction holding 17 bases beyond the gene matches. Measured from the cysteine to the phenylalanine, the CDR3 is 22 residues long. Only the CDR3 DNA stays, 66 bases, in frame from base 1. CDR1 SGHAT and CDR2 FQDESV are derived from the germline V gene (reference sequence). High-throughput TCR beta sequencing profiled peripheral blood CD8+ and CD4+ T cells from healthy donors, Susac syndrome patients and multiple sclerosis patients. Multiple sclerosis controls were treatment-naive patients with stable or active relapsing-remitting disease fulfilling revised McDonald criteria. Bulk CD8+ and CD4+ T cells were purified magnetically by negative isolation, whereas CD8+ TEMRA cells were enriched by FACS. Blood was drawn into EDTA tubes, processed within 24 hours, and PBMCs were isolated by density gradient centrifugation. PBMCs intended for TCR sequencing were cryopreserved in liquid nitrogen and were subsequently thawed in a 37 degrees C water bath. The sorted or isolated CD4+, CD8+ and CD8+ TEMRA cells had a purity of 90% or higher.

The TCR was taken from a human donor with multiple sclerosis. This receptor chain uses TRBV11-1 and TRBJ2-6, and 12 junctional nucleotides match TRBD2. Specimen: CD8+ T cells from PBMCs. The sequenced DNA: TGTGCCAGCAGCCCGGGGCTAGGGAGGGGACTAGCGGGCATCTCTGGGGCCAACGTCCTGACTTTC. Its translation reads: CASSPGLGRGLAGISGANVLTF.